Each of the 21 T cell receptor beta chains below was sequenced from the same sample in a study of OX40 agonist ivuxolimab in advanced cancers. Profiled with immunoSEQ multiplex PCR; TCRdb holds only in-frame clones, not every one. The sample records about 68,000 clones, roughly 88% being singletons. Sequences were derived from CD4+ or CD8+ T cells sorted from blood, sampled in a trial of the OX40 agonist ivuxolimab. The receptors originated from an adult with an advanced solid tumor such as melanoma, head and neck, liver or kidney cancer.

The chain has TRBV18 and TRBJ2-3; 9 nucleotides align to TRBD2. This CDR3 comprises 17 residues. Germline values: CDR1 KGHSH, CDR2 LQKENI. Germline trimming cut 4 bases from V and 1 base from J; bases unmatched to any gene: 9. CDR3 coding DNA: TGTGCCAGCTCACACGTGACTAGCGGAGGGGGCACAGATACGCAGTATTTT. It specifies CASSHVTSGGGTDTQYF. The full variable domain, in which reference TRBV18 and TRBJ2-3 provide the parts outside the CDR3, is NAGVMQNPRHLVRRRGQEARLRCSPMKGHSHVYWYRQLPEEGLKFMVYLQKENIIDESGMPKERFSAEFPKEGPSILRIQQVVRGDSAAYFCASSHVTSGGGTDTQYFGPGTRLTVL.

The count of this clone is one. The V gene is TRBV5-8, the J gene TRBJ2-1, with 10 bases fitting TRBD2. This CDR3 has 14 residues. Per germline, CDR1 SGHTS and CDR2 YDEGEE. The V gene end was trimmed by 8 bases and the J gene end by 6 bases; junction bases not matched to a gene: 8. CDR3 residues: CASRTGTSVNEQFF. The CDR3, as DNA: TGTGCCAGTCGTACCGGGACTAGCGTCAATGAGCAGTTCTTC.

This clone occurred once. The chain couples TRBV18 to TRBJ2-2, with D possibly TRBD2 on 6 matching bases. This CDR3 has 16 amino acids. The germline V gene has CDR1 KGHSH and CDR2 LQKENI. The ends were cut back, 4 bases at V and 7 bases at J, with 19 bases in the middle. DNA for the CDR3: TGTGCCAGCTCACTACGTACGGGAGCCCACGGCGGGGAGCTGTTTTTT. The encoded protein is CASSLRTGAHGGELFF.

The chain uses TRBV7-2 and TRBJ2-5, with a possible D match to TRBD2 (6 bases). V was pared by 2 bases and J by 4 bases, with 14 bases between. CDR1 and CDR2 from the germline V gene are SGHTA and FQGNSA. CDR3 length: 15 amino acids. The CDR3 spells CASSLTRGLGETQYF. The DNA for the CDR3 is TGTGCCAGCAGCTTAACACGGGGGTTGGGAGAGACCCAGTACTTC.

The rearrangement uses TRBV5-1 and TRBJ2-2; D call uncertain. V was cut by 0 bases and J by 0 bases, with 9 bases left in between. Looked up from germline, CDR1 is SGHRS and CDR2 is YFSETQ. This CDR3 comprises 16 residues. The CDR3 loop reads CASSLGHEANTGELFF. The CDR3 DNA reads TGCGCCAGCAGCTTGGGGCACGAAGCGAACACCGGGGAGCTGTTTTTT.

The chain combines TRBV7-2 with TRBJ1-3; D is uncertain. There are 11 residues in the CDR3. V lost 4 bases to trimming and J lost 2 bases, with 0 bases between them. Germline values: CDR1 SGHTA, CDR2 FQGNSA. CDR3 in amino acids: CASSSGNTIYF. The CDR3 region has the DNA TGTGCCAGCAGCTCTGGAAACACCATATATTTT.

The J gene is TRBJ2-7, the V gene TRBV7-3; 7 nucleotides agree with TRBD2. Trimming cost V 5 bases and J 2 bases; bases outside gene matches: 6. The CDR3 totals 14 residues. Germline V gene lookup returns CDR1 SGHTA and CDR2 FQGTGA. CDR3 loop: CASSPEAGTYEQYF. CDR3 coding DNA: TGTGCCAGCAGCCCGGAAGCGGGAACCTACGAGCAGTACTTC.

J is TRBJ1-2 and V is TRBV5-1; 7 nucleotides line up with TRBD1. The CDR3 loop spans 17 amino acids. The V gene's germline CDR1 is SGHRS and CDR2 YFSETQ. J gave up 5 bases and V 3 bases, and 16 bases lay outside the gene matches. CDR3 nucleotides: TGCGCCAGCAGCTGGTCGACAGGGAGGTTCAAGGGATATGGCTACACCTTC. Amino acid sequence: CASSWSTGRFKGYGYTF.

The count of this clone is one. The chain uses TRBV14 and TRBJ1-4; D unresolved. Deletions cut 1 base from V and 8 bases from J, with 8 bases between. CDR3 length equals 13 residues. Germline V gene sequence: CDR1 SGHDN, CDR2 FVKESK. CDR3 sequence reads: CASSQVRGEKLFF. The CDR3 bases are TGTGCCAGCAGCCAAGTCCGGGGAGAAAAACTGTTTTTT.

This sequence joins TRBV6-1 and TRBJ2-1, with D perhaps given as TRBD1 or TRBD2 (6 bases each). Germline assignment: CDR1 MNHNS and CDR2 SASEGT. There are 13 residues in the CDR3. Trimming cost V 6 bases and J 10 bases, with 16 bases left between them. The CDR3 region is CASRNKEGGEQFF. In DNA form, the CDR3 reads TGTGCCAGCAGGAATAAGGAGGGGGGAGAGCAGTTCTTC.

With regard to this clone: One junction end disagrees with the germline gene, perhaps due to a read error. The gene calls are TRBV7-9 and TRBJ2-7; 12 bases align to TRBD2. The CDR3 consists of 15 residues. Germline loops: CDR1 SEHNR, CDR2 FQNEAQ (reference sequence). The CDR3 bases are TGTGCCAGCAGCCTAGCGGGAGGGAGCTATCACGAGCAGTACTTC. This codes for CASSLAGGSYHEQYF.

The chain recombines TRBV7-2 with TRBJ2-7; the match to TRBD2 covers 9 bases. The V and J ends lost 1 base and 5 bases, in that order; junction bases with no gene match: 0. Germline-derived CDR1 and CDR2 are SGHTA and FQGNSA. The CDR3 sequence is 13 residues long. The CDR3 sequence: CASSLGGRDEQYF. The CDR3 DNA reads TGTGCCAGCAGCTTAGGCGGGAGGGACGAGCAGTACTTC.

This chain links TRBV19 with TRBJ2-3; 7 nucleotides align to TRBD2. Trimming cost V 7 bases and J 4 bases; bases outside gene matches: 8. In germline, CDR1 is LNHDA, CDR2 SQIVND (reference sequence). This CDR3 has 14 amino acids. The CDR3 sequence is CASTPPGRSDTQYF. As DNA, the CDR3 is TGTGCCAGTACTCCCCCCGGGAGGTCAGATACGCAGTATTTT.

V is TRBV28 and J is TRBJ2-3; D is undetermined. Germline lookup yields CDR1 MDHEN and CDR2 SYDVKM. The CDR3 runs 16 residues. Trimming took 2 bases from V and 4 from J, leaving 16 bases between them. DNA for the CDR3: TGTGCCAGCAGTTTACTAGACTCGGTGGCGGCAGATACGCAGTATTTT. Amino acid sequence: CASSLLDSVAADTQYF. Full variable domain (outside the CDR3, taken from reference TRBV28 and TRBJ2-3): DVKVTQSSRYLVKRTGEKVFLECVQDMDHENMFWYRQDPGLGLRLIYFSYDVKMKEKGDIPEGYSVSREKKERFSLILESASTNQTSMYLCASSLLDSVAADTQYFGPGTRLTVL.

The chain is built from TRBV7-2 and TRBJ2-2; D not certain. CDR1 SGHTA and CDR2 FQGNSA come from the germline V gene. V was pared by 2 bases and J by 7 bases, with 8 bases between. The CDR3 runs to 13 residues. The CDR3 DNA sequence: TGTGCCAGCAGCTTATTCCGCGGCGGGGAGCTGTTTTTT. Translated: CASSLFRGGELFF.

The DNA of the CDR3 is TGTGCCAGCAGTGGGGGACTAGCGGGAGAAAACACCGGGGAGCTGTTTTTT. Translation: CASSGGLAGENTGELFF. The chain uses TRBV25-1 and TRBJ2-2; 14 positions agree with TRBD2. Germline V gives CDR1 MGHDK, CDR2 SYGVNS. The CDR3 loop spans 17 amino acids. Losses at the gene ends were 4 bases for V and 2 bases for J; bases not matched to a gene: 3.

The CDR3 spells CASSRTNTGELFF. CDR3 DNA sequence: TGTGCCAGCAGCCGTACGAACACCGGGGAGCTGTTTTTT. V usage is TRBV11-3 and J usage is TRBJ2-2, with unresolved D. The germline CDR1 and CDR2 sequences are SGHNT and YENEEA. CDR3 length equals 13 residues. Trimming stripped 5 bases from V and 0 bases from J, with 4 bases between.

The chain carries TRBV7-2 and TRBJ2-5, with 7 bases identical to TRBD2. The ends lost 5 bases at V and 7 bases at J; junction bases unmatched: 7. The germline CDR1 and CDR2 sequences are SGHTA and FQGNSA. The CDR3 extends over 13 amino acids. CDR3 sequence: CASSAPPGGTQYF. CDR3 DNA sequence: TGTGCCAGCAGCGCCCCACCGGGGGGGACCCAGTACTTC.

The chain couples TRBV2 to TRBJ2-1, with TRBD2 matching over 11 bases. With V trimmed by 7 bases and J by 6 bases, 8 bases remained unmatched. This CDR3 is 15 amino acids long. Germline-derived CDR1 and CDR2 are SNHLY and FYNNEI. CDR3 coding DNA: TGTGCCAGCAACGCCGGGACTAGCGGACTCAATGAGCAGTTCTTC. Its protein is CASNAGTSGLNEQFF.

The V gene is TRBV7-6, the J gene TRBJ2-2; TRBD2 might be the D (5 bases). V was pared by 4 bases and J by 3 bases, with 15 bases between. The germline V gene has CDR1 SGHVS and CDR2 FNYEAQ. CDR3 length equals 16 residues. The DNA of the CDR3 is TGTGCCAGCAGCTCAAACCCGCGGGCCGACACCGGGGAGCTGTTTTTT. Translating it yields CASSSNPRADTGELFF.

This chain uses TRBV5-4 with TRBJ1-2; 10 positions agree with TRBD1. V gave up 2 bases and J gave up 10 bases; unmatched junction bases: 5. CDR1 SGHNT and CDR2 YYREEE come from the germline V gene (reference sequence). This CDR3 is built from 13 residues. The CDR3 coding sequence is TGTGCCAGCAGCTTACCGGGACAGGGGTTCTACACCTTC. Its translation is CASSLPGQGFYTF.